The 24 T cell receptor beta chains in this list originate from one sample, sequenced in a study of blood T cells in healthy people across ages. With a J-beta primer mix and a sample-barcoded 5' primer, a second PCR ran about 6 to 11 cycles. TCRdb redid the calling of the 5' RACE reads with MiXCR, one entry per CDR3 protein. Found here are almost 300,000 distinct CDR3 sequences, around 29% of them singletons; the top ten hold approximately 30%. The sequenced sample was blood. The source is a woman in her 70s in good health.

Note on this clonotype: At one end, the junction sequence differs from germline, possibly due to a read error. V and J are TRBV7-3 and TRBJ1-1; 8 positions match TRBD1. This CDR3 is built from 14 residues. Germline CDR1 is SGHTA and CDR2 is FQGTGA. The CDR3 DNA is TGTGCCAGCAGCCCGGACAGGGCGAACGCTGAAGCTTTCTTT. It is translated as CASSPDRANAEAFF.

Of note for this clonotype: A much more abundant neighbour one base away suggests this may be a read error. The chain couples TRBV28 to TRBJ2-7; 9 bases are shared with TRBD1. The CDR3 length is 16 residues. Per germline, CDR1 MDHEN and CDR2 SYDVKM. For the CDR3, the DNA is TGTGCCAGCAGTTCTTTCTACAGGGGGCGCATCTACGTGCAGTACTTC. It is translated as CASSSFYRGRIYVQYF.

This chain uses TRBV10-3 with TRBJ1-5; D remains ambiguous. The length of the CDR3 is 12 residues. Deletions cut 4 bases from V and 4 bases from J, with 5 bases between. Germline CDR1 is ENHRY and CDR2 is SYGVKD. The CDR3 sequence is CAISATNQPQHF. DNA for the CDR3: TGTGCCATCAGTGCGACTAATCAGCCCCAGCATTTT.

The rearrangement uses TRBV20-1 and TRBJ1-3, with D unresolved. This CDR3 contains 14 residues. Germline V lookup: CDR1 DFQATT, CDR2 SNEGSKA (reference sequence). Trimming removed 3 bases from V and 5 bases from J, with 14 bases in between. CDR3 coding DNA: TGCAGTGCTAGGGTGAGACAAGGAAGAAACACCATATATTTT. Protein sequence: CSARVRQGRNTIYF.

This chain uses TRBV7-2 with TRBJ1-2, with TRBD1 as a possible D gene (5 bases). The CDR3 has 15 residues. Germline V CDR1 and CDR2: SGHTA, FQGNSA. The V end was cut by 0 bases, the J end by 4 bases, with 12 bases between. CDR3: CASSLAGTGPYGYTF. As DNA, the CDR3 is TGTGCCAGCAGCTTAGCCGGTACAGGACCCTATGGCTACACCTTC.

The chain uses TRBV12-3 or TRBV12-4 and TRBJ2-3; D unresolved. This CDR3 has 12 amino acids. The V end lost 6 bases, the J end lost 3 bases, and 7 bases lay between the germline ends. The CDR3, as DNA: TGTGCCAGCAGGGGCTGGACAGATACGCAGTATTTT. Amino acids: CASRGWTDTQYF.

In this sample, this clonotype turned up a few times. J is TRBJ2-7 and V is TRBV13; 7 nucleotides agree with TRBD1. The CDR3 sequence is 14 residues long. The germline gives CDR1 PRHDT, CDR2 FYEKMQ (reference sequence). V lost 3 bases to trimming and J lost 3 bases; unmatched junction nucleotides: 5. The CDR3 here is CASSLDRRSYEQYF. CDR3 nucleotides: TGTGCCAGCAGCTTGGACAGGCGGAGCTACGAGCAGTACTTC.

The chain employs TRBV20-1 and TRBJ2-7, with D possibly being TRBD1 (6 bases). Germline lookup yields CDR1 DFQATT and CDR2 SNEGSKA (reference sequence). Trimming removed 5 bases from V and 2 bases from J, with 16 bases in between. The CDR3 has 14 residues. This chain's CDR3 is CSALNRDTTYEQYF. In DNA form, the CDR3 reads TGCAGTGCTTTGAACCGGGACACCACCTACGAGCAGTACTTC.

Ten or more counts support this clonotype. The chain recombines TRBV12-3 or TRBV12-4 with TRBJ2-5; TRBD1 matches at 7 bases. The CDR3 has 14 amino acids. V dropped 6 bases and J dropped 2; count of bases not matched to a gene: 6. The CDR3 protein is CASRFTGVQETQYF. In DNA form, the CDR3 reads TGTGCCAGCAGATTCACAGGGGTGCAAGAGACCCAGTACTTC.

The chain joins TRBV20-1 to TRBJ2-7; 10 bases fit TRBD2. The CDR3 totals 15 residues. The trim removed 2 bases at V and 3 bases at J, leaving 7 bases unmatched. Germline loops: CDR1 DFQATT, CDR2 SNEGSKA (reference sequence). The CDR3 DNA reads TGCAGTGCTAGAAAACCGGGACTAGCGAGCTACGAGCAGTACTTC. Protein: CSARKPGLASYEQYF.

This clonotype was counted only a few times. The rearrangement joins TRBV19 to TRBJ2-1; 9 nucleotides match TRBD2. The CDR3 contains 17 residues. The J segment lost 4 bases and the V segment lost 5 bases, leaving 12 bases of the junction unmatched. The germline CDR1 and CDR2 sequences are LNHDA and SQIVND (reference sequence). The CDR3 DNA follows: TGTGCCAGTAGTCGATTAGCGGGAGCGGGTGCGTACAATGAGCAGTTCTTC. Translated, it gives CASSRLAGAGAYNEQFF.

V gene TRBV20-1 combines with J gene TRBJ1-6, with D possibly matching TRBD1 (6 bases). The CDR3 consists of 17 residues. CDR1 and CDR2 from the germline V gene are DFQATT and SNEGSKA (reference sequence). Trimming left V 0 bases short and J 8 bases short, with 20 bases between. CDR3 in amino acids: CSARDQGGTFYDSPLHF. Written as DNA, the CDR3 is TGCAGTGCTAGAGATCAAGGAGGGACATTTTATGATTCACCCCTCCACTTT.

The chain employs TRBV4-1 and TRBJ1-4; TRBD1 matches at 7 bases. The CDR3 spans 16 residues. Germline CDR1 MGHRA, CDR2 YSYEKL. J gave up 0 bases and V 4 bases, and 5 bases lay outside the gene matches. The CDR3 sequence: CASSLGGGSTNEKLFF. The CDR3 DNA reads as TGCGCCAGCAGCCTGGGAGGGGGCTCAACTAATGAAAAACTGTTTTTT.

This clonotype was observed a handful of times. This chain links TRBV7-2 with TRBJ1-6; tentative D call: TRBD1 (6 bases). The V gene lost 2 bases and the J gene lost 10 bases, with 18 bases spanning the gap. The CDR3 loop spans 16 amino acids. CDR1 and CDR2 (germline): SGHTA, FQGNSA. This CDR3 is CASSLMGAGYGSPLHF. For the CDR3, the DNA is TGTGCCAGCAGCTTAATGGGGGCAGGGTATGGCTCACCCCTCCACTTT.

This clonotype was counted only a few times. The genes are TRBV28 and TRBJ1-1, with 9 bases fitting TRBD1. The V gene's germline CDR1 is MDHEN and CDR2 SYDVKM. CDR3 length: 13 amino acids. J gave up 11 bases and V 2 bases, and 6 bases lay outside the gene matches. The CDR3: CASSLRQGGRAFF. CDR3 DNA sequence: TGTGCCAGCAGTTTAAGACAGGGGGGTCGCGCTTTCTTT.

The chain is built from TRBV28 and TRBJ2-7, with D maybe TRBD2 (7 bases). Trimming pared 5 bases from V and 4 bases from J, leaving 15 bases between. Germline loops: CDR1 MDHEN, CDR2 SYDVKM. CDR3 length equals 14 residues. The CDR3 region has the DNA TGTGCCAGCAGTGGAGGAGGGAGGGGGTACGAGCAGTACTTC. Amino acids: CASSGGGRGYEQYF. The full variable domain, with the rest looked up from reference TRBV28 and TRBJ2-7, is DVKVTQSSRYLVKRTGEKVFLECVQDMDHENMFWYRQDPGLGLRLIYFSYDVKMKEKGDIPEGYSVSREKKERFSLILESASTNQTSMYLCASSGGGRGYEQYFGPGTRLTVT.

This clonotype has just a few counts. The chain is built from TRBV20-1 and TRBJ1-4; 7 bases agree with TRBD1. The length of the CDR3 is 14 residues. J gave up 6 bases and V 6 bases, and 10 bases lay outside the gene matches. Germline CDR1 is DFQATT and CDR2 is SNEGSKA (reference sequence). In nucleotides, the CDR3 is TGCAGTGCCCTATCGCAGGGGGATTATGAAAAACTGTTTTTT. Its protein product is CSALSQGDYEKLFF.

The rearrangement uses TRBV4-3 and TRBJ2-5; D might be TRBD2 (6 bases). CDR3 length: 16 residues. V lost 0 bases and J 6 bases, leaving 17 bases between the germline ends. The germline V gene encodes CDR1 LGHNA and CDR2 YSLEER. CDR3 loop: CASSQDAGGGLKTQYF. CDR3 in DNA: TGCGCCAGCAGCCAAGATGCCGGGGGAGGATTAAAGACCCAGTACTTC.

This clonotype was counted only a few times. In nucleotides, the CDR3 is TGTGCCAGCAGGTCGGGGGCTCGACGGTCTAATGAAAAACTGTTTTTT. Protein product: CASRSGARRSNEKLFF. The chain is built from TRBV28 and TRBJ1-4; perhaps TRBD1 as D (6 bases). This CDR3 has 16 residues. CDR1 is MDHEN, CDR2 SYDVKM, per germline. V shed 6 bases and J shed 3 bases, with 17 bases lying between them.

The V call is TRBV5-1, the J call TRBJ1-1; 7 nucleotides align to TRBD1. The V and J ends lost 3 bases and 0 bases, in that order; junction bases with no gene match: 5. The CDR3 is 15 amino acids. Per germline, CDR1 SGHRS and CDR2 YFSETQ. CDR3 loop: CASSSGTVLNTEAFF. The CDR3 DNA reads TGCGCCAGCAGCTCGGGGACAGTTTTGAACACTGAAGCTTTCTTT.

The J gene is TRBJ2-6, the V gene TRBV29-1; 7 nucleotides align to TRBD2. V dropped 7 bases and J dropped 0; count of bases not matched to a gene: 12. This CDR3 contains 17 residues. The germline V gene encodes CDR1 SQVTM and CDR2 ANQGSEA. The CDR3 sequence is CSAGGFGDFSGANVLTF. CDR3 nucleotide sequence: TGCAGCGCCGGGGGGTTTGGGGACTTCTCTGGGGCCAACGTCCTGACTTTC.

This clonotype occurred a few times. The chain carries TRBV6-6 and TRBJ2-3; D unresolved. Germline V gene sequence: CDR1 MNHNY, CDR2 SVGAGI (reference sequence). This CDR3 spans 14 amino acids. Trimming removed 0 bases from V and 4 bases from J, with 8 bases in between. The CDR3 sequence: CASSYSKSPDTQYF. CDR3 bases: TGTGCCAGCAGTTACTCGAAGTCGCCAGATACGCAGTATTTT.

The chain recombines TRBV5-8 with TRBJ1-4; 8 positions agree with TRBD1. With 4 bases clipped from V and 8 bases from J, the junction kept 7 bases outside the gene matches. The CDR3 length is 14 residues. Per the germline V gene, CDR1 is SGHTS and CDR2 is YDEGEE. The CDR3 loop is CASSKNRGTEKLFF. The DNA of the CDR3 is TGTGCCAGCAGCAAGAACAGGGGGACCGAAAAACTGTTTTTT.

In this sample, this clonotype turned up a few times. J is TRBJ2-6 and V is TRBV6-6; a weak D match, TRBD1 (6 bases). The germline CDR1 and CDR2 sequences are MNHNY and SVGAGI (reference sequence). V lost 6 bases to trimming and J lost 4 bases, with 13 bases between them. There are 15 residues in the CDR3. CDR3 bases: TGTGCCAGCAGACCCGGACAGTCCGGGGCCAACGTCCTGACTTTC. Its protein is CASRPGQSGANVLTF.